This TCR beta chain was recorded in a study of response to subunit inactivated influenza vaccine. TCRdb re-called the RT-PCR reads with MiXCR, one entry per CDR3 protein. The table has hundreds of thousands of distinct CDR3 sequences, 9.5% to 12% seen once. The CDR3 spans 15 residues. Germline-derived CDR1 and CDR2 are DFQATT and SNEGSKA (reference sequence). V was pared by 5 bases and J by 2 bases, with 9 bases of the junction left unmatched. Sample: PBMCs from blood, taken 40 to 50 days after vaccination. The chain carries TRBV20-1 and TRBJ2-5; 9 bases match TRBD2. The TCR sequence derives from a man between 45 and 60 years old who received an inactivated influenza vaccine. CDR3 bases: TGCAGTGCTGGGGGCACTAGCGGGTCTCAAGAGACCCAGTACTTC. Its protein is CSAGGTSGSQETQYF.